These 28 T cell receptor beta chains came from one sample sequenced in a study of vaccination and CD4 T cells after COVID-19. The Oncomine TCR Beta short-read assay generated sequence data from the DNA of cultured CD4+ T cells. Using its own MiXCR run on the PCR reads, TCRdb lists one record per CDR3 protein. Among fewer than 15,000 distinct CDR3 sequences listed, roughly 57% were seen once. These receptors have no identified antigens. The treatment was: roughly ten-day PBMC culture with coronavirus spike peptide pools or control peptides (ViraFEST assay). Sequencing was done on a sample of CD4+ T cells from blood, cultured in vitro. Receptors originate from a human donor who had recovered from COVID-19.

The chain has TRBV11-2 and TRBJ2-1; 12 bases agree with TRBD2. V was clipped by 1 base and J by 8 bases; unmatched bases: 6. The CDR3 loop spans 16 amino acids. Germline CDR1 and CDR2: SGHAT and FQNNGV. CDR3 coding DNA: TGTGCCAGCAGCTTAGGGCTAGCGGGAGGGGGACATGAGCAGTTCTTC. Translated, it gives CASSLGLAGGGHEQFF.

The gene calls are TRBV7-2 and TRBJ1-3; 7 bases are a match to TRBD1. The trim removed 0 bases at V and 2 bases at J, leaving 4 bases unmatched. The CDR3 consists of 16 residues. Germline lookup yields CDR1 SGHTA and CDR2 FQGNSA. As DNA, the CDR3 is TGTGCCAGCAGCTTAGCCCCAACAGGGGCTGGAAACACCATATATTTT. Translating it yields CASSLAPTGAGNTIYF.

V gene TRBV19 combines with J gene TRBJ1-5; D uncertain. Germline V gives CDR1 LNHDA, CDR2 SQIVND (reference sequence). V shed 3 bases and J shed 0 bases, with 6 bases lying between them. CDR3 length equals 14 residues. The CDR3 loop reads CASSIQDSNQPQHF. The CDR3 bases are TGTGCCAGTAGTATCCAAGATAGCAATCAGCCCCAGCATTTT. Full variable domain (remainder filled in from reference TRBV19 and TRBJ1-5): DGGITQSPKYLFRKEGQNVTLSCEQNLNHDAMYWYRQDPGQGLRLIYYSQIVNDFQKGDIAEGYSVSREKKESFPLTVTSAQKNPTAFYLCASSIQDSNQPQHFGDGTRLSIL.

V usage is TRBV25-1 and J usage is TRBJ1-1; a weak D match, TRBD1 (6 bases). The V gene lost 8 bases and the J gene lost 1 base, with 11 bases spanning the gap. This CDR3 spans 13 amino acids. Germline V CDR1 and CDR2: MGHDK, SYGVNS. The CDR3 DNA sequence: TGTGCCAGCCGACGACAGGAGAACACTGAAGCTTTCTTT. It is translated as CASRRQENTEAFF.

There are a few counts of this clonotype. As DNA, the CDR3 is TGTGCCAGCAGCTCAGGGGGGACAGCTCAGCCCCAGCATTTT. Protein sequence: CASSSGGTAQPQHF. V gene TRBV7-2 combines with J gene TRBJ1-5, with 7 positions matching TRBD1. Trimming removed 4 bases from V and 6 bases from J; junction bases left unmatched: 6. The CDR3 contains 14 residues. Germline V gene data show CDR1 as SGHTA and CDR2 as FQGNSA.

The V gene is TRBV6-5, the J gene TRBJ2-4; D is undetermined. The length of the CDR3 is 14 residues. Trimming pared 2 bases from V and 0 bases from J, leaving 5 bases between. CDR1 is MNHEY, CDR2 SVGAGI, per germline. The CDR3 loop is CASSYGTAKNIQYF. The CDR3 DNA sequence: TGTGCCAGCAGTTACGGAACAGCCAAAAACATTCAGTACTTC.

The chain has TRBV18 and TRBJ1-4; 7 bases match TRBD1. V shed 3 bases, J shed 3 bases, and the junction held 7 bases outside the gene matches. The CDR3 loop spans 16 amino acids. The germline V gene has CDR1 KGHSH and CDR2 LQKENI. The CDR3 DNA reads TGTGCCAGCTCACCCAGTACGACAGGGTCTAATGAAAAACTGTTTTTT. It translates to CASSPSTTGSNEKLFF.

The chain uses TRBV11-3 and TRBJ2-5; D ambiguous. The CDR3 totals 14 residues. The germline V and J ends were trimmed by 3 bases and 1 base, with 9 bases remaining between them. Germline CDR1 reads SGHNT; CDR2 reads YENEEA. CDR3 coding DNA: TGTGCCAGCAGCTTTGGACGAGCCCAAGAGACCCAGTACTTC. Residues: CASSFGRAQETQYF.

In DNA form, the CDR3 reads TGCAGTGCTAGAACCCGGGGCACCGGGGAGCTGTTTTTT. Protein product: CSARTRGTGELFF. The chain recombines TRBV20-1 with TRBJ2-2; D possibly corresponds to TRBD2 (5 bases). Germline CDR1 reads DFQATT; CDR2 reads SNEGSKA (reference sequence). The CDR3 runs 13 residues. V lost 2 bases to trimming and J lost 4 bases, with 8 bases between them.

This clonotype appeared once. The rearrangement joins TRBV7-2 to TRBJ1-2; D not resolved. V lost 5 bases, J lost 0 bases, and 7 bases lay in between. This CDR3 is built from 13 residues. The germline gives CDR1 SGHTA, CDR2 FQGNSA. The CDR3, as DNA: TGTGCCAGCAGCCAAATATCTAACTATGGCTACACCTTC. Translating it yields CASSQISNYGYTF.

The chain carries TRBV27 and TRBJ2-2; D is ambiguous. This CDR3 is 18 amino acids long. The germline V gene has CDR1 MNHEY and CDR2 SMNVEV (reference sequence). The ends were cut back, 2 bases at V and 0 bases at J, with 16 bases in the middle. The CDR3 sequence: CASSLKGRYSPNTGELFF. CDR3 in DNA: TGTGCCAGCAGTTTAAAGGGCAGGTATTCCCCGAACACCGGGGAGCTGTTTTTT.

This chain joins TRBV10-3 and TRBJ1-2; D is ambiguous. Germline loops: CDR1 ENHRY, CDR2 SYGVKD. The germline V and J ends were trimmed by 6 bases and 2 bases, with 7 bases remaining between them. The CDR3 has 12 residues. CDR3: CAIRPENYGYTF. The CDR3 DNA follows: TGTGCCATCAGGCCGGAGAACTATGGCTACACCTTC.

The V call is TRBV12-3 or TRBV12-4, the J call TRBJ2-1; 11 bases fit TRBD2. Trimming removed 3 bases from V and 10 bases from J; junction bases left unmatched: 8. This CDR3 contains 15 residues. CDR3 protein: CASSLGTSGLGEQFF. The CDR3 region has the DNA TGTGCCAGCAGTTTGGGGACTAGCGGTCTAGGAGAGCAGTTCTTC.

CDR3 nucleotides: TGCGCCAGCAGTGAACAGGGGGGTCAGCCCCAGCATTTT. It yields the protein CASSEQGGQPQHF. This rearrangement joins TRBV10-2 to TRBJ1-5; the match to TRBD1 covers 8 bases. J gave up 6 bases and V 3 bases, and 1 base lay outside the gene matches. The CDR3 is 13 amino acids. Germline V CDR1 and CDR2: WSHSY, SAAADI.

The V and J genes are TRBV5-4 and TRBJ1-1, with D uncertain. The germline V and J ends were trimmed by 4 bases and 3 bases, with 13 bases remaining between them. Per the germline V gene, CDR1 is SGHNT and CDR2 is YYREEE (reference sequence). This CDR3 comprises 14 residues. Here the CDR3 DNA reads TGTGCCAGCAGCCCCCCCAGAGGAGACACTGAAGCTTTCTTT. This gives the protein CASSPPRGDTEAFF. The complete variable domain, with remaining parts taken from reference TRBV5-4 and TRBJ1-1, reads ETGVTQSPTHLIKTRGQQVTLRCSSQSGHNTVSWYQQALGQGPQFIFQYYREEENGRGNFPPRFSGLQFPNYSSELNVNALELDDSALYLCASSPPRGDTEAFFGQGTRLTVV.

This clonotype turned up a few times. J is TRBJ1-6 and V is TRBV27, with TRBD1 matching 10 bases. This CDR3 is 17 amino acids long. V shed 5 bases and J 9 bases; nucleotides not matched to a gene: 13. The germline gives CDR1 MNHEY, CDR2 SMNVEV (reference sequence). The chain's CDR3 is CASSRWLDRGPGSPLHF. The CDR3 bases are TGTGCCAGCAGTCGCTGGTTAGACAGGGGGCCTGGTTCACCCCTCCACTTT.

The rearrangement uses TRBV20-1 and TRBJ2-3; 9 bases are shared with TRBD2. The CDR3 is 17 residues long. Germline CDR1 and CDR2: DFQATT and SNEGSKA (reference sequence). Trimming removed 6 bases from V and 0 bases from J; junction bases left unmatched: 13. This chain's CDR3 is CSALAGSSPSSTDTQYF. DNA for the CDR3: TGCAGTGCGCTAGCGGGATCGTCCCCCTCTAGCACAGATACGCAGTATTTT.

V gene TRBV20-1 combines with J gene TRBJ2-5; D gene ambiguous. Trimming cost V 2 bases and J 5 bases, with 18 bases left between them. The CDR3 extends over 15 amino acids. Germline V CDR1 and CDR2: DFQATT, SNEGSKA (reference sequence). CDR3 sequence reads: CSARSSAGLWETQYF. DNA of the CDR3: TGCAGTGCTAGAAGCTCTGCTGGTCTATGGGAGACCCAGTACTTC.

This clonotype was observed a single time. The CDR3: CASSVRGDPTDTQYF. CDR3 bases: TGTGCCAGCAGCGTACGAGGGGACCCCACAGATACGCAGTATTTT. The rearrangement joins TRBV9 to TRBJ2-3; D is tentatively TRBD1 or TRBD2 (5 bases each). V lost 1 base and J 2 bases, leaving 11 bases between the germline ends. Per the germline V gene, CDR1 is SGDLS and CDR2 is YYNGEE. The CDR3 loop spans 15 amino acids.

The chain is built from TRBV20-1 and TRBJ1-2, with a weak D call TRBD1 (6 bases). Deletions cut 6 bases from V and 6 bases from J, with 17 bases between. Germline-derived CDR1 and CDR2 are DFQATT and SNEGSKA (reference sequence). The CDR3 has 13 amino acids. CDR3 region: CSAQRTGMNGYTF. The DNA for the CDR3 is TGCAGTGCCCAACGAACAGGGATGAATGGCTACACCTTC.

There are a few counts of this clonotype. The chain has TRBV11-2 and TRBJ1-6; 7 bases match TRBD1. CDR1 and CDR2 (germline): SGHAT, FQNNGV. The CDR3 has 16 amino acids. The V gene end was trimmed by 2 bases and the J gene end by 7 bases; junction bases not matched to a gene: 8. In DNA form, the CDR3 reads TGTGCCAGCAGCTTAATGAGGACACAGGGGAATTCACCCCTCCACTTT. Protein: CASSLMRTQGNSPLHF. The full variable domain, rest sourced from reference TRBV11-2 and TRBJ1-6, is EAGVAQSPRYKIIEKRQSVAFWCNPISGHATLYWYQQILGQGPKLLIQFQNNGVVDDSQLPKDRFSAERLKGVDSTLKIQPAKLEDSAVYLCASSLMRTQGNSPLHFGNGTRLTVT.

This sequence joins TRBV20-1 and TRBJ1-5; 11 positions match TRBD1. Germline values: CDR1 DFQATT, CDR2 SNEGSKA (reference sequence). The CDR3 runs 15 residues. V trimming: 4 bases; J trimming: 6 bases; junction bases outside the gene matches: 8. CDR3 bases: TGCAGTGCTATCCCGGACAGGGGGCGGTTTCAGCCCCAGCATTTT. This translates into CSAIPDRGRFQPQHF.

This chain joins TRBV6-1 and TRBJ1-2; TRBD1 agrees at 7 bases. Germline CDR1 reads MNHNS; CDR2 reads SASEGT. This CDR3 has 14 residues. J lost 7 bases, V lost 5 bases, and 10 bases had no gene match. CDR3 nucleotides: TGTGCCAGCAGTCAGGGGACAGCTCGCCCTGGCTACACCTTC. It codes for CASSQGTARPGYTF.

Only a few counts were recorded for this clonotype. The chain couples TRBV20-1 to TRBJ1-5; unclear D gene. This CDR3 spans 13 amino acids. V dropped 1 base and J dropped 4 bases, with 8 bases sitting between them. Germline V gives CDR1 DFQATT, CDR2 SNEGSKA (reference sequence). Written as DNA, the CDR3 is TGCAGTGCTAGAGTCGGAGGGAATCAGCCCCAGCATTTT. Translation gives CSARVGGNQPQHF.

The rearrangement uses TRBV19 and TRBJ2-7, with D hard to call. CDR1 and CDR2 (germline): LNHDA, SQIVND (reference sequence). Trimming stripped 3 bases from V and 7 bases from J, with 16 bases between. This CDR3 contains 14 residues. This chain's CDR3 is CASSMIGSDFEQYF. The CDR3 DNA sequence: TGTGCCAGTAGTATGATCGGGTCCGACTTTGAGCAGTACTTC.

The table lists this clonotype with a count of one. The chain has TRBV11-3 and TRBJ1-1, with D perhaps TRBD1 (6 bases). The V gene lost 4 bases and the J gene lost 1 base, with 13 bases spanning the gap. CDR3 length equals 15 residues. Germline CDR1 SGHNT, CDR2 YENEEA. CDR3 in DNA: TGTGCCAGCAGCTCCTACAGGGAGGGGAACACTGAAGCTTTCTTT. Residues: CASSSYREGNTEAFF.

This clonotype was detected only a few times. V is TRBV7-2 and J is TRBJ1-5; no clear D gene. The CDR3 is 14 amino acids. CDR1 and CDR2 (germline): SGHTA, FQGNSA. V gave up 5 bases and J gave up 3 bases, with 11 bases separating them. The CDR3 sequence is CASSLGEINQPQHF. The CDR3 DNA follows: TGTGCCAGCAGCCTCGGGGAGATCAATCAGCCCCAGCATTTT.

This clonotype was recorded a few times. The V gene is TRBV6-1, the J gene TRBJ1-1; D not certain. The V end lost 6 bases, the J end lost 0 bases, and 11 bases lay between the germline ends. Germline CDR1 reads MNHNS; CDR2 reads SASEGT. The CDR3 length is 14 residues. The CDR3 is CASRWTQMNTEAFF. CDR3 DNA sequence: TGTGCCAGCAGGTGGACGCAGATGAACACTGAAGCTTTCTTT.